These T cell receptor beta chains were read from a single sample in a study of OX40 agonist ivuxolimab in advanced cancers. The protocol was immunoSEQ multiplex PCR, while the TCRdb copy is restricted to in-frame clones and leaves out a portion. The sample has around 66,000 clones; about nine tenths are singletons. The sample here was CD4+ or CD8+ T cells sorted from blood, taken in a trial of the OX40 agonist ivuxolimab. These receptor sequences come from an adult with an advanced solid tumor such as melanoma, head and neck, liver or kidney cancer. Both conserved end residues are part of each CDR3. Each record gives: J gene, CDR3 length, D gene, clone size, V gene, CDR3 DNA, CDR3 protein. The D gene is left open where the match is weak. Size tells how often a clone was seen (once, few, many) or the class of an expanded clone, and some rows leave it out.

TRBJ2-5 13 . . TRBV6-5 TGTGCCAGCAGGAACGTCCGCGGGGAGACCCAGTACTTC CASRNVRGETQYF
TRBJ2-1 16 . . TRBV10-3 TGTGCCATCAGTGTGGAGGAGGCTGGGGGATCCAATGAGCAGTTCTTC CAISVEEAGGSNEQFF
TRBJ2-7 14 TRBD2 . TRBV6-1 TGTGCCAGCAGGGGACTAGCGGGGGGCTACGAGCAGTACTTC CASRGLAGGYEQYF
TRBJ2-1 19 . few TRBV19 TGTGCCAGTAGTATAGTCGCCAGGGGAGCCGCTAGCTCCTACAATGAGCAGTTCTTC CASSIVARGAASSYNEQFF
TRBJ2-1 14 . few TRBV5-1 TGCGCCAGCAGCACGGGACTTATCTACAATGAGCAGTTCTTC CASSTGLIYNEQFF
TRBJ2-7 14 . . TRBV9 TGTGCCAGCAGCGTCGGCAGTTTCTCCTACGAGCAGTACTTC CASSVGSFSYEQYF
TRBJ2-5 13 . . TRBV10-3 TGTGCCATCGCCCCAAGGGAGCAAGAGACCCAGTACTTC CAIAPREQETQYF
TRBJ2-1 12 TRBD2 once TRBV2 TGTGCCAGCAGTGTTAGCGGGACTGTACAGTTCTTC CASSVSGTVQFF
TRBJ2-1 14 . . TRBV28 TGTGCCAGCAGTTTAATCTCCCGTTACAATGAGCAGTTCTTC CASSLISRYNEQFF
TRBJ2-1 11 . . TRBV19 TGTGCCAGTAGTATCTACAATGAGCAGTTCTTC CASSIYNEQFF
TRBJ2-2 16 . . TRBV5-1 TGCGCCAGCAGCTTGGAGGCGGGGCCGAACACCGGGGAGCTGTTTTTT CASSLEAGPNTGELFF
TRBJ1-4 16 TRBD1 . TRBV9 TGTGCCAGCAGCTTGGGGACAGGGGGCGTTGGGGAAAAACTGTTTTTT CASSLGTGGVGEKLFF
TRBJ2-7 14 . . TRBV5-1 TGCGCCAGCAGCCCCCAACCAAGCTCCTACGAGCAGTACTTC CASSPQPSSYEQYF
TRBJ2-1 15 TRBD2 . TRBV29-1 TGCAGCGTTGAGAGGAAAAGCGGGGACTACAATGAGCAGTTCTTC CSVERKSGDYNEQFF
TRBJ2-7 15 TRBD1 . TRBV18 TGTGCCAGCTCACCCCTCCGGACAGGGCTCCGCGAGCAGTACTTC CASSPLRTGLREQYF
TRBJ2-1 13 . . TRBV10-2 TGCGCCAGCAGTGACGCCCCTTTGAATGAGCAGTTCTTC CASSDAPLNEQFF
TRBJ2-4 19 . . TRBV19 TGTGCCAGTAGTATTTATGGGGCCCTGGGTATCCTAGCCAAAAACATTCAGTACTTC CASSIYGALGILAKNIQYF
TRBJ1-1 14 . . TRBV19 TGTGCCAGTAGTATCTACACACTGAACACTGAAGCTTTCTTT CASSIYTLNTEAFF
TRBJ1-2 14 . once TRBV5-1 TGCGCCAGCAGCTTGGGGGAGGCATCCGAGGGCTACACCTTC CASSLGEASEGYTF
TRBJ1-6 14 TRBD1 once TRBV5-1 TGCGCCAGCAGGTCCGGGACAGACAGCTCACCCCTCCACTTT CASRSGTDSSPLHF
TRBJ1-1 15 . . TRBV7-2 TGTGCCAGCAGCTTATTTGCCAGGGGTACCACTGAAGCTTTCTTT CASSLFARGTTEAFF
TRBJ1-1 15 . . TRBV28 TGTGCCAGCAGTCCCCCCGCAGGGGCCGGGACTGAAGCTTTCTTT CASSPPAGAGTEAFF
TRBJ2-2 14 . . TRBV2 TGTGCCAGCACCGCGGTCCTAGACACCGGGGAGCTGTTTTTT CASTAVLDTGELFF
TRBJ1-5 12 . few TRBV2 TGTGCCAGCAGTGAGGGCAGCCAGCCCCAGCATTTT CASSEGSQPQHF
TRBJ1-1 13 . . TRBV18 TGTGCCAGCTCACCACCGGGGCTATCTGAAGCTTTCTTT CASSPPGLSEAFF
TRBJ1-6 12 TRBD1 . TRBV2 TGTGCCAGCAGGGACAGGGGATCACCCCTCCACTTT CASRDRGSPLHF
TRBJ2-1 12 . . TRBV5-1 TGCGCCAGCAGCTTGGCTAGTAATGAGCAGTTCTTC CASSLASNEQFF
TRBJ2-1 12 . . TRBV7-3 TGTGCCAGCAGCTTAAATTCGCGTGAGCAGTTCTTC CASSLNSREQFF
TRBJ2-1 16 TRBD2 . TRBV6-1 TGTGCCAGCAGTGAGACTAGCGGGAGTGGCTACAATGAGCAGTTCTTC CASSETSGSGYNEQFF
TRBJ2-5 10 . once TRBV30 TGTGCCTGGTCTCAAGAGACCCAGTACTTC CAWSQETQYF
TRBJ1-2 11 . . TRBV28 TGTGCCAGCACCCTAGGGTGGGGCTACACCTTC CASTLGWGYTF
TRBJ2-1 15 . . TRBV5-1 TGCGCCAGCAGCACAATACAGGGAAGCTACAATGAGCAGTTCTTC CASSTIQGSYNEQFF
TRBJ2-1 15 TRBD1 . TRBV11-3 TGTGCCAGCAGCTTAAGGGACAGCTCCTACAATGAGCAGTTCTTC CASSLRDSSYNEQFF
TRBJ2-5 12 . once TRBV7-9 TGTGCCAGCAGCTTTTTAGAAGAGACCCAGTACTTC CASSFLEETQYF
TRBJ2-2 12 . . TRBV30 TGTGCCTGGAGCAGGGGAGGGGGGGAGCTGTTTTTT CAWSRGGGELFF
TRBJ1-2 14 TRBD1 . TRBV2 TGTGCCAGCAGTGCGGCGGGACAGGGCACTGGCTACACCTTC CASSAAGQGTGYTF
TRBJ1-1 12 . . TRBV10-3 TGTGCCATCAGTGAGTCCGCCGGTCGAGCTTTCTTT CAISESAGRAFF
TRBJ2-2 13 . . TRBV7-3 TGTGCCAGCAGCTACGTACCTGGCGGGGAGCTGTTTTTT CASSYVPGGELFF
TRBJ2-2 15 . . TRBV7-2 TGTGCCAGCAGCTTGCGTTTTGGTGACACCGGGGAGCTGTTTTTT CASSLRFGDTGELFF
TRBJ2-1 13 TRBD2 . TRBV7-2 TGTGCCAGCAGCTTTCGGACTAGGAATGAGCAGTTCTTC CASSFRTRNEQFF
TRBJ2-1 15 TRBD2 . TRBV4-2 TGTGCCAGCAGCCAAGTACGGGAGGGCCGAAATGAGCAGTTCTTC CASSQVREGRNEQFF
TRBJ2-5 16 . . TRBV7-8 TGTGCCAGCAGCTGGGGGAGCGGGCCCGTTTCGGAGACCCAGTACTTC CASSWGSGPVSETQYF
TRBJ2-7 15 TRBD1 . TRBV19 TGTGCCAGTAGTCTCCCCGGGACAGGGAACGACGAGCAGTACTTC CASSLPGTGNDEQYF
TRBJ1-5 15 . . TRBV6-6 TGTGCCAGCAGTTACAGGAGGGGACTAGATCAGCCCCAGCATTTT CASSYRRGLDQPQHF
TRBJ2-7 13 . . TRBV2 TGTGCCAGCAGACCCGACGGATCCTACGAGCAGTACTTC CASRPDGSYEQYF
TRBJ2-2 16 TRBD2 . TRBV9 TGTGCCAGCAGCGCAATGTCCGGGACTAGCCTCGGAGAGCTGTTTTTT CASSAMSGTSLGELFF
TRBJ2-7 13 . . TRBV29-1 TGCAGCGTTGAAACGACAGGTACCTACGAGCAGTACTTC CSVETTGTYEQYF
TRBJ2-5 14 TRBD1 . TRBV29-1 TGCAGCGCCGACAGGGGGGGACCCCAAGAGACCCAGTACTTC CSADRGGPQETQYF
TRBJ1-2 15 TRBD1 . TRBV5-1 TGCGCCAGCAGCTTGGAAGGGGGCGGCAACTATGGCTACACCTTC CASSLEGGGNYGYTF
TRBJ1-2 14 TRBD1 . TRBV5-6 TGTGCCAGCAGCCAGGGACAGCGAAACTATGGCTACACCTTC CASSQGQRNYGYTF
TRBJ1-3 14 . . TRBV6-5 TGTGCCAGTGGGAGTATGGGGACGGGAAACACCATATATTTT CASGSMGTGNTIYF
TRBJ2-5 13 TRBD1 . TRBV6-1 TGTGCCAGCATCGGACAGGGCTACGAGACCCAGTACTTC CASIGQGYETQYF
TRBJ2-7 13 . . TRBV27 TGTGCCAGCAGTTTAGGACCTGCCTACGAGCAGTACTTC CASSLGPAYEQYF
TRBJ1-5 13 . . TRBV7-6 TGTGCCAGCAGCTCTTCTTTGGACCAGCCCCAGCATTTT CASSSSLDQPQHF